This T cell receptor (beta chain) was sequenced for a study of shared clonotypes between healthy human individuals. As for the study in general: Each donor had three CD4 naive, three CD4 memory, two CD8 naive and one CD8 memory plate.

This CDR3 is 16 amino acids long. Germline CDR1 and CDR2: SSHAT and FNYEAQ (reference sequence). With respect to this clone: The junction and the germline gene differ at one end; a read error may be behind it.

The test was conducted at deep level. Study processing details: Junction-only immunoSEQ sequences carried no quality scores, so filtering differed. The data were produced by immunoSEQ multiplex PCR, yet TCRdb's version contains in-frame clones alone and is incomplete. Clonal size and the V and J genes are those of that table, whereas D and trimming came from the DNA. The data hold millions of clones, with roughly 94% observed a single time. This TCR was recovered from a man between 18 and 35 years old in good health. The J gene is TRBJ2-7, the V gene TRBV7-7; D might be TRBD1 (6 bases). Sequenced sample: naive CD4+ T cells sorted from blood. Sample subset: CD45RA+ positively selected. CDR3 residues: CASSLVRDKPSYEQYF. The CDR3 DNA follows: TGTGCTAGCAGCTTAGTCCGGGACAAACCCTCCTACGAGCAGTACTTC.